The text below deals with one TCR beta chain. Its matching antigen is unknown. The data derive from a study of Ad26.COV2.S vaccination and SARS-CoV-2 variants. Findings of the study overall: Placebo recipients had lower spike-specific TCR breadth than vaccine recipients. Post-vaccination spike-specific CD8+ and CD4+ T cell responses reportedly had substantial breadth. Researchers reported similar non-spike TCR breadth in vaccine and placebo recipients.

Method: immunoSEQ multiplex PCR; TCRdb's copy keeps in-frame clones and lacks some. The table has under 150,000 clones, just over 85% seen once. The TCR sequence derives from a human donor who had recovered from COVID-19. Sequenced here: peripheral blood, sampled after recovery from COVID-19.

CDR3: CATSRNRAGQGGNTIYF. In DNA form, the CDR3 reads TGTGCCACCAGCCGAAACAGGGCTGGTCAGGGTGGGAACACCATATATTTT. The rearrangement links TRBV15 to TRBJ1-3, with a weak D call TRBD1 (6 bases). Germline V gene lookup returns CDR1 LNHNV and CDR2 YYDKDF (reference sequence). This CDR3 region has 17 residues. V was cut by 5 bases and J by 7 bases, with 24 bases left in between.